The clone carrying this T cell receptor (beta chain) appeared many times. Its antigen is unidentified. These data come from a study of T cell repertoires in cytomegalovirus infection. Notes on the study in general: Carriage of CMV together with the relevant HLA was identifiable through cumulative public TCR beta family frequency. HLA-C-restricted CMV-specific TCR beta clonotypes prevailed in the ex vivo response.

The CDR3 contains 15 residues. CDR1 MNHNY and CDR2 SVGAGI come from the germline V gene (reference sequence). Trimming took 6 bases from V and 2 from J; bases not matched to a gene: 5. A single record per CDR3 protein comes from TCRdb applying MiXCR to the reads. This repertoire shows about 320,000 distinct CDR3 sequences, roughly 9.5% found once; its top ten account for roughly 4%. The rearrangement joins TRBV6-6 to TRBJ2-7, with TRBD1 matching 12 bases. The source material was PBMCs. The receptor was derived from a human donor in good health (CMV status not recorded). Some clones in this sample may be carry-over from other donors' samples. The CDR3 spells CASRTGTGGPYEQYF. For the CDR3, the DNA is TGTGCCAGCAGGACCGGGACAGGGGGCCCCTACGAGCAGTACTTC.